This T cell receptor (beta chain) was recovered during a study of blood T cells in healthy people across ages. Findings of the study overall: The percentage of naive T cells correlated strongly with TCR beta diversity. Per million T cells, TCR beta diversity dropped roughly linearly as age increased. In long-lived donors, naive CD4+ cell counts and diversity exceeded those of aged donors.

CDR1 and CDR2 from the germline V gene are MNHEY and SVGAGI. V lost 8 bases and J 6 bases, leaving 17 bases between the germline ends. This CDR3 is built from 13 residues. About this clonotype: The antigen is unknown.

Isolation recovered at least 6.5 million PBMCs from every sample. The use of a sample-barcoded 5' primer and a J-beta primer mix characterized a second PCR of roughly 6 to 11 cycles. TCRdb recomputed calls from the 5' RACE reads with MiXCR, one row per CDR3 protein. The sample comprises some 1.1 million distinct CDR3 sequences, around two fifths of which are singletons, and about 12% rests with the top ten. The sample comprised blood. The receptor was derived from a man aged 18 to 29 in good health. The chain combines TRBV6-5 with TRBJ2-7; D is uncertain. CDR3 loop: CASCRSAGVEQYF. The CDR3 bases are TGTGCCAGCTGCCGTTCCGCAGGAGTCGAGCAGTACTTC.